This section outlines one TCR beta chain sequence together with its context. Its antigen is not known. Its ends do not fully match the called genes, so a read error is possible. This CDR3 is built from 18 residues. These data are taken from a study of tumor-infiltrating lymphocytes in primary liver carcinoma. Overall study context: Patients were both men and women, whose ages ran from 30 to 69 years. Stage T1-T3 N0M0 tumors spanned about 4.2 to 10 cm.

Study outcomes and limitations: Tumor-adjacent and tumor-blood pairs overlapped less than tumor region pairs did.

Both blood RNA, taken from unsorted whole blood, and germline DNA were extracted. The researchers produced TCR beta cDNA from approximately 550 ng total RNA with a constant-region primer. Three-round nested multiplex PCR performed with slightly modified ARM-PCR produced the TCR beta libraries. With TRBV1-TRBV30 forward primers and a C-beta reverse primer, the first two PCR rounds were run for approximately 10 cycles each. TCRdb passed the multiplex PCR reads through MiXCR, listing each CDR3 protein once. The table lists about 200,000 distinct CDR3 sequences, less than 65% of them singletons, with approximately 6.5% in the top ten.

This sequence originates from a woman aged 55 to 70 with primary liver carcinoma and hepatitis B virus infection. The chain uses TRBV12-3 or TRBV12-4 and TRBJ2-7; 7 bases match TRBD2. Material: peripheral blood. CDR3 sequence: CASSLGDRLAISSYEHYF. The CDR3, as DNA: TGTGCCAGCAGTTTAGGAGACAGACTAGCAATCAGCTCCTACGAGCACTACTTC.